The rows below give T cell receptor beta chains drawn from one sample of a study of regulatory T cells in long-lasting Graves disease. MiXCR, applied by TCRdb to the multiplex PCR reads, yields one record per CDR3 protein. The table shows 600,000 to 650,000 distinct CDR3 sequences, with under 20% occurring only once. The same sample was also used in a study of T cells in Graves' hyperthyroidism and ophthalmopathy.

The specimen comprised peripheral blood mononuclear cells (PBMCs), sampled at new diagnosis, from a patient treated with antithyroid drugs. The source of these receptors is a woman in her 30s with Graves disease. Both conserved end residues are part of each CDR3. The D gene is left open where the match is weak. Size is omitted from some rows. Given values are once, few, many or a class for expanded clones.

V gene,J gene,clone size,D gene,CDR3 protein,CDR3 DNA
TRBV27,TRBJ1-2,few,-,CASSPLRKGGGYTF,TGTGCCAGCAGCCCTCTTCGGAAGGGCGGGGGCTACACCTTC
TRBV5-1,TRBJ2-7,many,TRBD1,CASSLRDRVEGIYEQYF,TGCGCCAGCAGCTTAAGGGACAGGGTCGAAGGTATCTACGAGCAGTACTTC
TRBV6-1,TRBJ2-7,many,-,CASIPSAWAGEQYF,TGTGCCAGCATCCCCTCGGCGTGGGCAGGAGAGCAGTACTTC
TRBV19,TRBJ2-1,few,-,CASSIRGEPYNEQFF,TGTGCCAGTAGTATCCGGGGCGAGCCCTACAATGAGCAGTTCTTC
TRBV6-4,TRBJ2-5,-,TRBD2,CASSDSGGGTQYF,TGTGCCAGCAGTGACTCAGGCGGGGGGACCCAGTACTTC
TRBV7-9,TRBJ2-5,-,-,CASSFSGGRLQETQYF,TGTGCCAGCAGCTTTTCTGGGGGCAGGCTCCAAGAGACCCAGTACTTC
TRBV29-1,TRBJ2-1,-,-,CSAMSNSYNEQFF,TGCAGCGCCATGTCCAACTCCTACAATGAGCAGTTCTTC
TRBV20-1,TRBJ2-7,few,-,CSARVRTGVGYEQYF,TGCAGTGCTAGAGTCCGGACGGGAGTAGGGTACGAGCAGTACTTC
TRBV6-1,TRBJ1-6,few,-,CASKTDYNSPLHF,TGTGCCAGCAAAACGGACTATAATTCACCCCTCCACTTT
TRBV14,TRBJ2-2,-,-,CASSQDPIHQGRATFRTGELFF,TGTGCCAGCAGCCAAGATCCAATCCACCAGGGGAGGGCCACCTTTCGGACCGGGGAGCTGTTTTTT
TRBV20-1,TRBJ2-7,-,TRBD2,CSAKPGTSGTYEQYF,TGCAGTGCTAAACCCGGGACTAGCGGTACCTACGAGCAGTACTTC
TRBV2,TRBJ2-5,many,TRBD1,CASSDERGQGGTQYF,TGTGCCAGCAGTGACGAGCGGGGACAGGGGGGGACCCAGTACTTC
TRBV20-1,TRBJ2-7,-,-,CSARSDRSYEQYF,TGCAGTGCTAGATCGGACAGATCCTACGAGCAGTACTTC
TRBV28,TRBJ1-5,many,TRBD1,CASREGQHNQPQHF,TGTGCCAGCAGGGAGGGACAGCACAATCAGCCCCAGCATTTT
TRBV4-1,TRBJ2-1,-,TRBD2,CASSQERTSGNYNEQFF,TGCGCCAGCAGCCAAGAAAGGACTAGCGGGAACTACAATGAGCAGTTCTTC
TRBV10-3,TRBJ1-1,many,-,CAISESGYTEAFF,TGTGCCATCAGTGAGTCAGGGTACACTGAAGCTTTCTTT
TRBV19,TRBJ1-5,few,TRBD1,CASSMLGDRDQPQHF,TGTGCCAGTAGTATGTTGGGGGACAGGGATCAGCCCCAGCATTTT
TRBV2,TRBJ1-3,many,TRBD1,CASRGQPNTIYF,TGTGCCAGCCGGGGACAGCCAAACACCATATATTTT
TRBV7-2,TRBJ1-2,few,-,CASSLGIRGEGPYGYTF,TGTGCCAGCAGCCTAGGGATTCGGGGCGAAGGTCCCTATGGCTACACCTTC
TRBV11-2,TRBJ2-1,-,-,CASSQTASPYNEQFF,TGTGCCAGCAGCCAGACAGCGAGCCCGTACAATGAGCAGTTCTTC
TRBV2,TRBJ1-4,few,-,CASSAREAGEKLFF,TGTGCCAGCAGTGCCAGGGAGGCAGGTGAAAAACTGTTTTTT
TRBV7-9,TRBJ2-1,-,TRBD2,CASSPGLVVAKFEQFF,TGTGCCAGCAGCCCTGGACTAGTTGTTGCCAAATTCGAGCAGTTCTTC
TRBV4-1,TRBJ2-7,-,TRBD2,CASSSRETSGRDEQYF,TGCGCCAGCAGCTCCCGGGAGACTAGCGGGAGGGACGAGCAGTACTTC
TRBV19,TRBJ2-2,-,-,CASNRLEGTGELFF,TGTGCCAGTAATCGTCTAGAGGGCACCGGGGAGCTGTTTTTT
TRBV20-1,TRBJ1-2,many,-,CSAEGNTGSYGYTF,TGCAGTGCTGAGGGGAACACAGGATCCTATGGCTACACCTTC
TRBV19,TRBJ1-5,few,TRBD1,CASSSIRGTGPNQPQHF,TGTGCCAGTAGTAGTATCCGAGGGACAGGGCCCAATCAGCCCCAGCATTTT
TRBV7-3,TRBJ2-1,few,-,CASSLELAAGGNEQFF,TGTGCCAGCAGCCTGGAACTAGCGGCAGGGGGGAATGAGCAGTTCTTC
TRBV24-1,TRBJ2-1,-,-,CATSDGTGSYEQFF,TGTGCCACCAGTGATGGAACAGGGAGTTATGAGCAGTTCTTC
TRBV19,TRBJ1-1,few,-,CATQRQISTEAFF,TGTGCCACCCAAAGACAGATAAGCACTGAAGCTTTCTTT
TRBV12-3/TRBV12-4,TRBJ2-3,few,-,CASRLARRDTQYF,TGTGCCAGCAGACTAGCCCGCCGGGATACGCAGTATTTT
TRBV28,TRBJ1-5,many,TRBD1,CASRLQGAGNQPQHF,TGTGCCAGCAGACTACAGGGGGCTGGAAATCAGCCCCAGCATTTT
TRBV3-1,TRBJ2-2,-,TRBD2,CASSQNSGRANTGELFF,TGTGCCAGCAGCCAAAATAGCGGGAGAGCGAACACCGGGGAGCTGTTTTTT